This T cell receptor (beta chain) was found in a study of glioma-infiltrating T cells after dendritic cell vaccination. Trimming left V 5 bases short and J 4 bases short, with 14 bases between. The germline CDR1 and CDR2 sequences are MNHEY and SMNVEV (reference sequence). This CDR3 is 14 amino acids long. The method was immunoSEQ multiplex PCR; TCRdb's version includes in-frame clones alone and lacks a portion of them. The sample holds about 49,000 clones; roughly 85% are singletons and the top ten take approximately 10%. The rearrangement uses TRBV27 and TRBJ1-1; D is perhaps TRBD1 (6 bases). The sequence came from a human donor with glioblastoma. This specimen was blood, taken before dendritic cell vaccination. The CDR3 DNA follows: TGTGCCAGCAGTCTACAGGGTTTGGGCACTGAAGCTTTCTTT. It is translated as CASSLQGLGTEAFF.